This T cell receptor (beta chain) was recovered during a study of cytomegalovirus exposure and HLA in healthy donors (dated by TCRdb to the late 2010s). As for the study more broadly: An earlier analysis of approximately 640 of the donors reported about 250 Gb of sequence data and some 120 million unique TCR beta sequences from 150 million to 200 million T cells. Roughly 300 gigabases of sequencing data and around 87 million unique TCR sequences were included in an early release covering roughly 600 HLA-typed donors. The genetic ancestry cluster associated with self-reported Caucasian donors included 80% to 90% of the roughly 400 genotyped donors. The study aimed to test whether cataloging public T cell receptors could reveal signatures of past pathogen exposure. The study used immunosequencing to profile the T cell repertoires of approximately 650 subjects and linked those repertoires to cytomegalovirus serostatus. In addition to the first cohort of about 650 subjects, a separate validation cohort of under 150 different subjects was used. High-throughput TCR immunosequencing, statistical association of individual TCRs with disease status, and machine learning were combined to predict cytomegalovirus infection status. A later analysis re-examined previously published TCR beta repertoires from just over 650 donors and added high-resolution HLA genotyping to investigate patterns of TCR occurrence. Rather than drawing on any new phenotypic data, the later analysis identified candidate immune exposures from TCR beta sequences and the way those sequences occurred across donors. An earlier analysis of around 580 of the donors used high-throughput TCR beta sequencing to judge whether each TCR beta V gene segment behaved as functional or pseudogenic. Donor age, sex, ethnicity and CMV serostatus were compiled alongside the repertoire data. In a later genetic analysis, genome-wide SNP genotypes for about three fifths of the 666 donors were used, and that subset was treated as a discovery cohort. Every discovery cohort repertoire had been produced on one sequencing platform. Both class I and class II loci were covered by HLA typing, at four-digit resolution. Typing coverage varied by locus: about 629-630 donors for A, B, C, DRB1 and DQB1; about 520 for DQA1; some 610 for DPA1; roughly 450 for DPB1. Because of strong linkage in the cohort, five DR-DQ haplotypes were treated as single units for association and clustering. Among over 350 genotyped donors of the cohort, an average of approximately 240,000 unique TCR beta nucleotide sequences were sequenced per donor, approximately 20% of them non-productive.

The CDR3 measures 14 amino acids from cysteine to phenylalanine. Only the CDR3 region is kept as DNA, spanning 42 bases read in frame from base 1. Relative to germline, V is missing 4 bases and J is missing 4 bases, with 6 bases of the junction outside any gene match. The germline V gene (reference sequence) supplies CDR1 SGHKS and CDR2 YYEKEE. Results and caveats for the whole study, not just this receptor: In vitro tests confirmed that a few of the cytomegalovirus-associated TCR beta chains recognize cytomegalovirus antigens. The cohort was sequenced for TCR beta chains only, and without alpha or paired-chain data the features that could be detected were limited. Correlated functional status among segregating V segments might be attributable to linkage disequilibrium, but an unknown experimental factor could not be ruled out. A later analysis found that most CMV-associated TCR beta chains appeared HLA-restricted, with HLA associations seemingly driven largely by CMV exposure. For the cohort, immune exposure information was limited to CMV serostatus. Some IMGT-functional V segments, including TRBV6-2 and TRBV6-3, could not be distinguished by the 87-base-pair reads and were therefore excluded. Compared with the 666-donor mean, donors in an Asian-associated ancestry cluster had fewer N-insertions in productive TCRs, according to a later genetic analysis. Compared with equally common non-associated chains, HLA-associated TCR beta chains in a later analysis were more clonally expanded and had lower generation probabilities. In a later analysis, TCR association rates were found to vary across HLA loci, with the most associated TCRs seen for DRB1 alleles and the fewest for HLA-C alleles. HLA typing was unavailable for some donors at each locus, so association tests used only the typed subset. Most TCR sequences were observed very rarely across donors, whereas some public TCRs were present in many individuals. A later genetic analysis associated a missense DCLRE1C variant with V-gene and J-gene trimming of TCR beta chains, and an independent cohort replicated the association. Specific HLA alleles were associated with 15,000 to 20,000 TCR beta sequences at a false discovery rate of 0.05 in a later analysis. A further reported finding was that TCR beta sequences accurately predicted the HLA-A and HLA-B alleles for most subjects in the first cohort. A cluster of highly shared sequence variants was judged likely to be a technical artifact of the sequencing pipeline. The classifier was reported to diagnose cytomegalovirus status with high specificity and sensitivity in both the original cohort and the validation cohort. When HLA alleles, especially DR and DQ, strongly co-occurred, TCR associations were difficult to assign to individual alleles. In the study, about 150 TCR beta chains were listed as associated with cytomegalovirus. Because counts were too low, seventeen rarely observed V segments, including chromosome 9 orphons, were left out of the earlier analysis of some 640 of the donors. Broadly in line with IMGT annotations, most TCR beta V segments showed up in productive rearrangements about 87% or about 30% of the time in an earlier analysis of under 700 of the donors. The authors suggested that the approach could potentially be extended to other disease states and immunological phenotypes. A later analysis reported that several top co-occurrence clusters appeared linked to parvovirus B19, influenza, CMV and Epstein-Barr virus. Roughly uniform sequencing depth across donors was assumed in presence/absence analyses, although this assumption may not hold.

The cohort comprised 666 healthy bone marrow donors. Cohort members were all nominally healthy when sampled, although unrecorded immune exposures were likely present. The donor tested CMV seronegative and was one of the 352 seronegative cohort members. Each donor provided a peripheral blood sample, and peripheral blood mononuclear cells were used for TCR beta sequencing. Genomic DNA was extracted from the blood cell samples with the Qiagen DNeasy Blood Extraction Kit. Concerning this clone: Its specific antigen is unknown. It has no much larger one-base neighbor in the sample; base qualities were not kept.

Libraries were built with the immunoSEQ multiplex PCR assay. For the multiplex PCR, a mixture combining 60 forward primers for TCR Vbeta segments and 13 reverse primers for TCR Jbeta segments was used. A multiplex PCR assay on genomic DNA amplified the CDR3 region of rearranged TCR beta genes. On the Illumina HiSeq System, the amplified TCR beta libraries were sequenced as 87-base-pair reads. Per the source publication's procedure: A later analysis tallied some 79 million unique TCR beta chains across the 700 or so repertoires, and 10 million to 11 million of those chains were shared by two or more donors. A nearest-neighbor algorithm error-corrected the raw reads and collapsed the reads into unique sequences, merging closely related sequences to remove PCR and sequencing errors. V, D and J gene segments were assigned by aligning CDR3 sequences to IMGT reference sequences. Each retained sequence needed at least a six-nucleotide match to both a V gene segment and a J gene segment. Rearrangements were classified as productive when the CDR3 lacked stop codons and remained in frame with V and J, and all other rearrangements were classified as non-productive. Following IMGT convention, CDR3 was defined as the stretch from the second conserved V-encoded cysteine up to the conserved J-encoded phenylalanine. In an earlier analysis of roughly 610 of the donors, sequences lacking an unambiguous match to a single V gene segment were excluded. An earlier analysis of several hundred of the donors classified V segments as functional when productive rearrangements were above 56.7% and as segregating when the standard deviation between donors was above 5%. A statistical classification framework was built to diagnose cytomegalovirus status from the catalog of TCR beta chain sequences. In a later analysis, TCR nucleotide sequences were compared against IMGT/GENE-DB human TR gene sequences so that V and J genes could be assigned. In a later analysis, CDR3 sequences and most-parsimonious VDJ recombination scenarios were assigned using the TCRdist pipeline. In a later analysis, every TCR beta chain was defined by the combination of its CDR3 amino acid sequence and its V-gene family, and reads without a unique V-gene family were dropped. To address suspected cross-contamination and a sequencing artifact, a later analysis removed approximately 590 highly shared, low-generation-probability nucleotide sequences. In a later analysis, a clonal expansion index was calculated for each public chain from normalized within-repertoire ranks of inferred template counts. A later analysis computed generation probabilities with a VDJ recombination model fitted to out-of-frame rearrangements, and checked the results against IGoR. In a later analysis, TCR-TCR, TCR-HLA and TCR-CMV co-occurrence was scored with hypergeometric tests, and a repertoire-size bias correction was applied to TCR pairs. A later analysis estimated false discovery rates by permuting HLA or CMV assignments 20 times. In a later analysis, co-occurring TCRs were grouped using DBSCAN, and TCRdist sequence similarity was added for clustering within HLA-allele-positive subsets. Repertoires with fewer than 30,000 or more than 120,000 public chains were left out of co-occurrence clustering, as were a few repertoires with anomalous nucleotide sharing. Imported from immuneACCESS, the table was reduced by TCRdb to in-frame sequences with V and J called. These copies leave out some clones; in studies compared against another copy, an unresolved V gene accounts for under half, and the cause of the remainder is not known. Clone size and the V and J calls come from that table; the DNA yielded D and trimming. The sample table shows about 200,000 clones, and 65% to 80% are seen once. Of the sample, roughly 1.6% falls within the top ten clones.

Material for sequencing was PBMCs. The rearrangement combines TRBV5-5 with TRBJ2-7, with 9 central nucleotides matching TRBD2. The origin of this receptor is a man aged 50-60 years in good health and CMV-seronegative. The bases read TGTGCCAGCAGCCAAGGGACTAGCAGGTACGAGCAGTACTTC. Its coded protein is CASSQGTSRYEQYF.